This TCR beta chain was retrieved from a study of control samples from healthy donors and cancer patients. The CDR3 is made up of 15 amino acids. CDR1 and CDR2 (germline): MNHEY, SVGEGT. The V and J ends lost 6 bases and 8 bases, in that order; junction bases with no gene match: 11. Produced via immunoSEQ multiplex PCR; TCRdb's table is partial and in-frame only. The data contain some 28,000 clones, around 87% of them singletons. The sequence derives from a woman aged 40 to 50 with lung cancer. Sequencing was done on a sample of PBMCs. V gene TRBV6-2 or TRBV6-3 combines with J gene TRBJ2-4; 9 bases fit TRBD1. This CDR3 is CASSLDRGGGDIQYF. For the CDR3, the DNA is TGTGCCAGCAGCCTGGACAGGGGAGGTGGGGACATTCAGTACTTC.